Below are 2 T cell receptor beta chains sequenced from a single sample in a study of CD8+ T cells in alopecia areata. RNA was extracted and reverse transcribed into cDNA as the sequencing template. The table came from immunoSEQ multiplex PCR; TCRdb's copy has only in-frame clones and leaves some out. The data show tens of thousands of clones, about three fifths seen once. Sequenced: NKG2D-high CD8+ T cells sorted from blood. The receptors shown here come from a human donor with alopecia areata.

The J gene is TRBJ1-2, the V gene TRBV7-9, with D possibly TRBD1 on 5 matching bases. Per the germline V gene, CDR1 is SEHNR and CDR2 is FQNEAQ (reference sequence). The CDR3 runs 15 residues. The V end lost 1 base, the J end lost 5 bases, and 14 bases lay between the germline ends. This CDR3 reads CASSLGTGTQYGYTF. In nucleotides, the CDR3 is TGTGCCAGCAGCTTAGGCACCGGGACGCAATATGGCTACACCTTC. Using reference TRBV7-9 and TRBJ1-2 for the parts outside the CDR3, the full variable domain is DTGVSQNPRHKITKRGQNVTFRCDPISEHNRLYWYRQTLGQGPEFLTYFQNEAQLEKSRLLSDRFSAERPKGSFSTLEIQRTEQGDSAMYLCASSLGTGTQYGYTFGSGTRLTVV.

This clone was picked up a small number of times. The J gene is TRBJ2-1, the V gene TRBV5-4; the D gene is possibly TRBD2 (6 bases). Trimming shortened V by 2 bases and J by 7 bases, and 13 bases separated the two germline ends. Germline CDR1 reads SGHNT; CDR2 reads YYREEE (reference sequence). The CDR3 has 14 residues. CDR3 region: CASSLAGVGNEQFF. The CDR3 region has the DNA TGTGCCAGCAGCTTAGCGGGTGTTGGGAATGAGCAGTTCTTC. Variable domain in full (rest from reference TRBV5-4 and TRBJ2-1): ETGVTQSPTHLIKTRGQQVTLRCSSQSGHNTVSWYQQALGQGPQFIFQYYREEENGRGNFPPRFSGLQFPNYSSELNVNALELDDSALYLCASSLAGVGNEQFFGPGTRLTVL.